Presented here are 21 T cell receptor beta chains from one specimen sequenced in a study of chemoradiotherapy in HPV16-positive cancers. This table comes from immunoSEQ multiplex PCR, and its TCRdb copy is limited to in-frame clones, with some not included. The table has tens of thousands of clones, over 75% seen once; the top ten hold 3% to 4%. The sequencing here drew on blood, taken from a patient who underwent chemoradiotherapy. The receptors here all came from a human donor with HPV-associated anogenital cancer.

This clone has a single count. The chain's CDR3 is CATSRASNYGYTF. As DNA, the CDR3 is TGTGCCACCAGCAGAGCTTCTAACTATGGCTACACCTTC. The V and J genes are TRBV15 and TRBJ1-2, with D unclear. The CDR3 covers 13 residues. Germline V gene lookup returns CDR1 LNHNV and CDR2 YYDKDF (reference sequence). V dropped 1 base and J dropped 0 bases, with 3 bases sitting between them.

In DNA, the CDR3 is TGTGCCATCAGTGAATCGACAGGGAAGGATGGCTACACCTTC. Its translation is CAISESTGKDGYTF. The V gene is TRBV10-3, the J gene TRBJ1-2, with TRBD1 matching 7 bases. The CDR3 extends over 14 amino acids. Trimming at V came to 3 bases and at J to 6 bases, leaving 7 bases not matched to a gene. CDR1 and CDR2 (germline): ENHRY, SYGVKD.

The V call is TRBV30, the J call TRBJ1-3, with 9 bases matching TRBD1. J was trimmed by 3 bases and V by 7 bases; bases with no gene match: 1. The CDR3 length is 12 residues. Looked up from germline, CDR1 is GTSNPN and CDR2 is SVGIG (reference sequence). The CDR3 sequence is CASGQGGNTIYF. The CDR3 DNA follows: TGTGCCTCGGGACAGGGTGGAAACACCATATATTTT.

The chain combines TRBV5-1 with TRBJ2-1; TRBD2 aligns across 11 bases. V gave up 4 bases and J gave up 4 bases; unmatched junction bases: 4. The CDR3 consists of 15 residues. From germline, CDR1 is SGHRS and CDR2 YFSETQ. This chain's CDR3 is CASSGTSGLYNEQFF. The CDR3 DNA sequence: TGCGCCAGCAGCGGGACTAGCGGATTATACAATGAGCAGTTCTTC.

The rearrangement links TRBV7-7 to TRBJ2-2; TRBD2 agrees at 11 bases. The V segment lost 5 bases and the J segment 7 bases; nucleotides outside the gene matches: 12. The CDR3 totals 17 residues. CDR1 SSHAT and CDR2 FNYEAQ come from the germline V gene (reference sequence). Written as DNA, the CDR3 is TGTGCCAGCAGCCGCCGTGGTAGCGGGGGGGCAGACGGGGAGCTGTTTTTT. Residues: CASSRRGSGGADGELFF.

The chain couples TRBV9 to TRBJ1-5; D gene uncertain. Per the germline V gene, CDR1 is SGDLS and CDR2 is YYNGEE. V was pared by 0 bases and J by 0 bases, with 7 bases between. CDR3 length: 15 residues. This CDR3 is CASSVEGYSNQPQHF. CDR3 in DNA: TGTGCCAGCAGCGTAGAGGGATATAGCAATCAGCCCCAGCATTTT. The full variable domain, rest sourced from reference TRBV9 and TRBJ1-5, is DSGVTQTPKHLITATGQRVTLRCSPRSGDLSVYWYQQSLDQGLQFLIQYYNGEERAKGNILERFSAQQFPDLHSELNLSSLELGDSALYFCASSVEGYSNQPQHFGDGTRLSIL.

A few counts support this clone. The chain is built from TRBV5-1 and TRBJ1-6, with D unresolved. The germline V gene has CDR1 SGHRS and CDR2 YFSETQ. Trimming shortened V by 4 bases and J by 0 bases, and 5 bases separated the two germline ends. This CDR3 has 14 amino acids. CDR3 protein: CASSPSSYNSPLHF. The CDR3 nucleotides read TGCGCCAGCAGCCCAAGCTCCTATAATTCACCCCTCCACTTT.

V usage is TRBV15 and J usage is TRBJ2-7, with 7 bases that match TRBD1. The CDR3 length is 14 residues. With V trimmed by 1 base and J by 3 bases, 3 bases remained unmatched. Per germline, CDR1 LNHNV and CDR2 YYDKDF (reference sequence). CDR3 nucleotides: TGTGCCACCAGCAGAGCGGGACAGAACTACGAGCAGTACTTC. Amino acid sequence: CATSRAGQNYEQYF.

The chain recombines TRBV27 with TRBJ1-6; the match to TRBD1 covers 9 bases. The CDR3 length is 15 residues. V was pared by 2 bases and J by 13 bases, with 9 bases of the junction left unmatched. Germline CDR1 and CDR2: MNHEY and SMNVEV (reference sequence). CDR3 DNA sequence: TGTGCCAGCAGTTTAGCGGGACAGGGAGTGTTGCCCCTCCACTTT. Encoded protein: CASSLAGQGVLPLHF.

The rearrangement uses TRBV5-1 and TRBJ1-6; 7 bases are a match to TRBD1. CDR3 length: 15 amino acids. V was clipped by 3 bases and J by 7 bases; unmatched bases: 7. The germline gives CDR1 SGHRS, CDR2 YFSETQ. This CDR3 is CASSSGQPLNSPLHF. CDR3 coding DNA: TGCGCCAGCAGCTCGGGACAGCCACTGAATTCACCCCTCCACTTT.

The gene calls are TRBV2 and TRBJ2-5; 9 nucleotides agree with TRBD1. Germline V gene data show CDR1 as SNHLY and CDR2 as FYNNEI. The J segment lost 4 bases and the V segment lost 4 bases, leaving 1 base of the junction unmatched. This CDR3 spans 13 amino acids. The CDR3 spells CASSGGQGETQYF. CDR3 DNA: TGTGCCAGCAGTGGGGGACAGGGAGAGACCCAGTACTTC.

The chain links TRBV18 to TRBJ1-1; D is possibly TRBD1 (6 bases). This CDR3 contains 13 residues. V was cut by 6 bases and J by 1 base, with 9 bases left in between. Looked up from germline, CDR1 is KGHSH and CDR2 is LQKENI. The CDR3 nucleotides read TGTGCCAGCTCCCAAGGGGGGAACACTGAAGCTTTCTTT. It codes for CASSQGGNTEAFF.

V is TRBV2 and J is TRBJ1-4; 10 bases match TRBD1. Germline assignment: CDR1 SNHLY and CDR2 FYNNEI. The length of the CDR3 is 15 residues. V lost 8 bases and J lost 3; bases outside the gene matches: 6. The CDR3 spells CASPRDRGPNEKLFF. As DNA, the CDR3 is TGTGCCAGCCCCCGGGACAGGGGACCTAATGAAAAACTGTTTTTT.

The chain carries TRBV7-2 and TRBJ1-3; the match to TRBD1 covers 9 bases. This CDR3 is built from 17 residues. The germline gives CDR1 SGHTA, CDR2 FQGNSA. V lost 0 bases to trimming and J lost 3 bases; unmatched junction nucleotides: 6. The CDR3 nucleotides are TGTGCCAGCAGCTTAGCGCCGGGACAGGGAAATGGAAACACCATATATTTT. Protein: CASSLAPGQGNGNTIYF.

The chain has TRBV5-1 and TRBJ2-3, with a tentative D call TRBD2 (6 bases). The CDR3 spans 15 residues. The germline V gene has CDR1 SGHRS and CDR2 YFSETQ. Trimming removed 3 bases from V and 0 bases from J, with 11 bases in between. The CDR3 coding sequence is TGCGCCAGCAGCTGGGGACTCCAGAGCACAGATACGCAGTATTTT. This sequence encodes CASSWGLQSTDTQYF.

The chain joins TRBV5-6 to TRBJ1-2; tentatively, D is TRBD1 (6 bases). The germline V and J ends were trimmed by 5 bases and 4 bases, with 15 bases remaining between them. The CDR3 has 14 amino acids. Germline V gene sequence: CDR1 SGHDT, CDR2 YYEEEE. CDR3 nucleotides: TGTGCCAGCAGGGGGGCTGGACGGAGCTATGGCTACACCTTC. It yields the protein CASRGAGRSYGYTF.

V usage is TRBV5-1 and J usage is TRBJ2-1; no clear D. The CDR3 totals 14 residues. Trimming removed 0 bases at V and 3 bases at J, with 7 bases between. Germline V CDR1 and CDR2: SGHRS, YFSETQ. This CDR3 is CASSLETFYNEQFF. In DNA form, the CDR3 reads TGCGCCAGCAGCTTGGAGACATTCTACAATGAGCAGTTCTTC.

The chain employs TRBV5-1 and TRBJ2-1; 9 nucleotides align to TRBD2. V was pared by 0 bases and J by 5 bases, with 3 bases of the junction left unmatched. This CDR3 spans 15 amino acids. Germline lookup yields CDR1 SGHRS and CDR2 YFSETQ. CDR3 protein: CASSLVAGAHNEQFF. The CDR3 bases are TGCGCCAGCAGCTTGGTAGCGGGGGCCCACAATGAGCAGTTCTTC. Looking up the rest from reference TRBV5-1 and TRBJ2-1 gives the full variable domain: KAGVTQTPRYLIKTRGQQVTLSCSPISGHRSVSWYQQTPGQGLQFLFEYFSETQRNKGNFPGRFSGRQFSNSRSEMNVSTLELGDSALYLCASSLVAGAHNEQFFGPGTRLTVL.

Written as DNA, the CDR3 is TGTGCCAGCACCAAGCCTGAGGGAGAGACCCAGTACTTC. It codes for CASTKPEGETQYF. This sequence joins TRBV6-6 and TRBJ2-5; D is possibly TRBD2 (5 bases). The CDR3 loop spans 13 amino acids. CDR1 MNHNY and CDR2 SVGAGI come from the germline V gene (reference sequence). V gave up 7 bases and J gave up 4 bases, with 13 bases separating them.

The V call is TRBV7-3, the J call TRBJ1-2, with TRBD1 identical over 10 bases. CDR1 is SGHTA and CDR2 is FQGTGA in the germline V gene. V shed 5 bases and J 5 bases; nucleotides not matched to a gene: 2. The CDR3 runs 13 residues. In DNA, the CDR3 is TGTGCCAGCAGCAAGGACAGGGGGTATGGCTACACCTTC. This translates into CASSKDRGYGYTF.

This chain links TRBV7-2 with TRBJ2-1; D uncertain. In germline, CDR1 is SGHTA, CDR2 FQGNSA. V lost 1 base, J lost 0 bases, and 7 bases lay in between. CDR3 length: 15 amino acids. CDR3 DNA: TGTGCCAGCAGCTTAGAATGGAGCTCCTACAATGAGCAGTTCTTC. Translation: CASSLEWSSYNEQFF.